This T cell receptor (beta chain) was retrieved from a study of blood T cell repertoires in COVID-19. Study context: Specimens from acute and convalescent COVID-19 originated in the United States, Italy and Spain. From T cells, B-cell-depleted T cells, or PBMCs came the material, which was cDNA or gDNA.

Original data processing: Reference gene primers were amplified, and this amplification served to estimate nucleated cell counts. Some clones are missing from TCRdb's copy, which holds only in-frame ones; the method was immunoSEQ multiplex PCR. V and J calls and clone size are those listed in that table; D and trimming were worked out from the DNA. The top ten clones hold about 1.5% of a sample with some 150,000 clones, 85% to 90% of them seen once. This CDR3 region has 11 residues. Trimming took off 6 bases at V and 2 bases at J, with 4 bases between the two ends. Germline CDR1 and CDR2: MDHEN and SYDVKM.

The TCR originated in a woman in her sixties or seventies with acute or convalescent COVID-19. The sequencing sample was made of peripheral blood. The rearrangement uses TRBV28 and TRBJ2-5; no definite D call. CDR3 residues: CASRTQETQYF. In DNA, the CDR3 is TGTGCCAGCAGAACTCAAGAGACCCAGTACTTC.